These 11 T cell receptor beta chains originate from one sample sequenced in a study of T cell repertoires in cytomegalovirus infection. No antigens are known for them. TCRdb itself ran the reads through MiXCR, one entry per CDR3 protein. Seen here are about 70,000 distinct CDR3 sequences, about 20% observed once, and the top ten hold 55% to 75%. The sequencing here drew on CD8+ T cells from cultured PBMCs, taken from culture after CMV antigen stimulation. These receptors were taken from a human donor in good health (CMV status not recorded). Some clones in this sample may be carry-over from other donors' samples.

This sequence joins TRBV19 and TRBJ1-5, with 8 bases lining up with TRBD1. With 5 bases clipped from V and 4 bases from J, the junction kept 7 bases outside the gene matches. This CDR3 spans 15 amino acids. Germline CDR1 and CDR2: LNHDA and SQIVND (reference sequence). DNA of the CDR3: TGTGCCAGTAGTTTACGACAGGGGCAAAATCAGCCCCAGCATTTT. Residues: CASSLRQGQNQPQHF.

The J gene is TRBJ2-7, the V gene TRBV4-3; tentative D call: TRBD1 (6 bases). CDR1 and CDR2 (germline): LGHNA, YSLEER. V lost 3 bases to trimming and J lost 1 base, with 16 bases between them. This CDR3 is built from 16 residues. The CDR3 nucleotides are TGCGCCAGCAGCCACCTCACGACAGGTTCTTCCTACGAGCAGTACTTC. Amino acids: CASSHLTTGSSYEQYF.

This clonotype has only a few counts. This chain links TRBV10-3 with TRBJ2-1, with 12 bases that match TRBD2. Germline CDR1 reads ENHRY; CDR2 reads SYGVKD. The V and J ends lost 4 bases and 5 bases, in that order; junction bases with no gene match: 3. The CDR3 consists of 15 residues. CDR3: CAISGTSGAHNEQFF. CDR3 in DNA: TGTGCCATCAGTGGGACTAGCGGGGCCCACAATGAGCAGTTCTTC.

This clonotype was counted ten times or more. J is TRBJ1-5 and V is TRBV12-3 or TRBV12-4; the match to TRBD1 covers 7 bases. J was trimmed by 2 bases and V by 1 base; bases with no gene match: 2. This CDR3 region has 15 residues. For the CDR3, the DNA is TGTGCCAGCAGTTTAGGAGGGGGCGGCAATCAGCCCCAGCATTTT. Its protein is CASSLGGGGNQPQHF.

Only a few counts were recorded for this clonotype. V gene TRBV7-8 combines with J gene TRBJ2-7, with 8 bases matching TRBD1. The V gene's germline CDR1 is SGHVS and CDR2 FQNEAQ. V shed 0 bases and J 3 bases; nucleotides not matched to a gene: 7. The CDR3 totals 16 residues. The CDR3 coding sequence is TGTGCCAGCAGCTTAGCGACGACAGGGGTGAACTACGAGCAGTACTTC. Residues: CASSLATTGVNYEQYF.

This clonotype was detected a few times. The chain employs TRBV7-6 and TRBJ1-2; unclear D gene. The CDR3 consists of 20 residues. V was pared by 2 bases and J by 0 bases, with 25 bases between. CDR1 is SGHVS and CDR2 is FNYEAQ in the germline V gene. CDR3 residues: CASSLRPRRAILPSNYGYTF. The DNA for the CDR3 is TGTGCCAGCAGCTTAAGGCCGAGGCGGGCCATACTTCCTTCTAACTATGGCTACACCTTC.

The chain combines TRBV20-1 with TRBJ2-7; 7 bases agree with TRBD1. V trimming: 6 bases; J trimming: 3 bases; junction bases outside the gene matches: 8. CDR3 length equals 13 residues. Per germline, CDR1 DFQATT and CDR2 SNEGSKA (reference sequence). The CDR3 bases are TGCAGTGCCCCTAGACAGGGAAACTACGAGCAGTACTTC. Its protein is CSAPRQGNYEQYF.

This chain joins TRBV11-1 and TRBJ1-2; D gene ambiguous. V dropped 5 bases and J dropped 4 bases, with 14 bases sitting between them. CDR3 length: 14 amino acids. CDR1 and CDR2 (germline): SGHAT, FQDESV (reference sequence). CDR3 nucleotides: TGTGCCAGCAGCCTGGCCGGACCATCCTATGGCTACACCTTC. It codes for CASSLAGPSYGYTF.

In this sample, this clonotype turned up a few times. This chain links TRBV4-1 with TRBJ1-5, with D unclear. Germline V lookup: CDR1 MGHRA, CDR2 YSYEKL. Trimming shortened V by 1 base and J by 4 bases, and 11 bases separated the two germline ends. The CDR3 runs 15 residues. The CDR3 DNA follows: TGCGCCAGCAGCCAAGGGGTCAGCTCGAATCAGCCCCAGCATTTT. This encodes CASSQGVSSNQPQHF.

There are a few counts of this clonotype. This chain connects TRBV6-2 or TRBV6-3 to TRBJ1-1, with a possible D match to TRBD1 (6 bases). The CDR3 has 12 amino acids. From germline, CDR1 is MNHEY and CDR2 SVGEGT. Trimming shortened V by 3 bases and J by 7 bases, and 9 bases separated the two germline ends. Here the CDR3 reads CASSYHRDEAFF. The CDR3 bases are TGTGCCAGCAGTTATCACAGGGATGAAGCTTTCTTT.

The V and J genes are TRBV5-6 and TRBJ1-1, with 11 bases identical to TRBD1. V shed 4 bases, J shed 3 bases, and the junction held 8 bases outside the gene matches. Germline assignment: CDR1 SGHDT and CDR2 YYEEEE. This CDR3 comprises 16 residues. The CDR3 loop is CASSVDRGRGDTEAFF. As DNA, the CDR3 is TGTGCCAGCAGCGTGGACAGGGGGCGCGGGGACACTGAAGCTTTCTTT. The whole variable domain, remainder taken from reference TRBV5-6 and TRBJ1-1, is DAGVTQSPTHLIKTRGQQVTLRCSPKSGHDTVSWYQQALGQGPQFIFQYYEEEERQRGNFPDRFSGHQFPNYSSELNVNALLLGDSALYLCASSVDRGRGDTEAFFGQGTRLTVV.